These 10 T cell receptor beta chains originate from one sample sequenced in a study of identical twins. Each CDR3 protein gets one entry after TCRdb re-called the 5' RACE reads with MiXCR. The sample holds around 1.7 million distinct CDR3 sequences, about 32% seen once. Sample: cord blood. The receptor source for this set is a newborn girl in good health.

The chain carries TRBV20-1 and TRBJ2-1; 15 bases line up with TRBD2. CDR1 is DFQATT, CDR2 SNEGSKA, per germline (reference sequence). The CDR3 has 18 amino acids. Losses at the gene ends were 2 bases for V and 0 bases for J; bases not matched to a gene: 5. The CDR3 DNA reads TGCAGTGCTAGACCTGGACTAGCGGGAGGGAGCTCCTACAATGAGCAGTTCTTC. It codes for CSARPGLAGGSSYNEQFF.

The chain carries TRBV24-1 and TRBJ2-7, with 13 bases lining up with TRBD2. Germline V gene sequence: CDR1 KGHDR, CDR2 SFDVKD. The length of the CDR3 is 18 residues. V gave up 1 base and J gave up 7 bases; unmatched junction bases: 12. The CDR3 sequence is CATSDFRTSGSTYNEQYF. Written as DNA, the CDR3 is TGTGCCACCAGTGATTTTCGGACTAGCGGGAGTACCTACAATGAGCAGTACTTC.

The rearrangement links TRBV3-1 to TRBJ2-1, with TRBD2 matching 7 bases. The CDR3 is 15 amino acids. V was pared by 1 base and J by 7 bases, with 7 bases of the junction left unmatched. The V gene's germline CDR1 is LGHDT and CDR2 YNNKEL (reference sequence). CDR3 nucleotide sequence: TGTGCCAGCAGCCAAGGTTCACTAGCGCGGAATGAGCAGTTCTTC. Amino acid sequence: CASSQGSLARNEQFF.

V usage is TRBV20-1 and J usage is TRBJ1-5, with 8 bases fitting TRBD1. This CDR3 spans 13 amino acids. Trimming cost V 5 bases and J 9 bases; bases outside gene matches: 9. Germline CDR1 and CDR2: DFQATT and SNEGSKA (reference sequence). The CDR3 spells CSAPLQGGRPQHF. CDR3 coding DNA: TGCAGTGCTCCCTTACAGGGGGGTCGGCCCCAGCATTTT.

The rearrangement links TRBV21-1 to TRBJ2-5; the D call TRBD1 from the table was never checked on the DNA. TRBV21-1 is annotated as a pseudogene. This CDR3 comprises 12 residues. The DNA for the CDR3 is TGTGCCAGCAGCAAACGACGACAGGACCCGTACTTC. It encodes CASSKRRQDPYF.

Notes on this clonotype: The CDR3 ends on some other residue instead of the conserved phenylalanine or tryptophan, so this is likely a read error. The CDR3 loop is CASSLQAYTDTQYV. The CDR3 DNA reads TGTGCCAGCAGTTTACAAGCCTACACAGATACGCAGTATGTT. The chain is built from TRBV6-6 and TRBJ2-3; D gene uncertain. From germline, CDR1 is MNHNY and CDR2 SVGAGI (reference sequence). The V gene lost 4 bases and the J gene lost 2 bases, with 10 bases spanning the gap. The CDR3 runs 14 residues.

This clonotype has more than one count but fewer than ten. The chain recombines TRBV10-3 with TRBJ2-3; a weak D match, TRBD2 (6 bases). Per the germline V gene, CDR1 is ENHRY and CDR2 is SYGVKD. V lost 5 bases to trimming and J lost 1 base, with 13 bases between them. The CDR3 runs to 15 residues. CDR3 coding DNA: TGTGCCATCAGTCGACTAGGGCTTGGCACAGATACGCAGTATTTT. Its protein is CAISRLGLGTDTQYF.

This clonotype was counted a few times. This sequence joins TRBV20-1 and TRBJ2-3; D call uncertain. V shed 1 base and J shed 4 bases, with 15 bases lying between them. Germline V CDR1 and CDR2: DFQATT, SNEGSKA (reference sequence). This CDR3 has 15 residues. CDR3 nucleotide sequence: TGCAGTGCTAGAGCCCCTTTGGCTCGGTCAGATACGCAGTATTTT. Residues: CSARAPLARSDTQYF.

The CDR3 here is CASSRGTETYNEQYF. As DNA, the CDR3 is TGTGCCAGCAGCCGGGGGACGGAAACCTACAATGAGCAGTACTTC. This chain connects TRBV3-1 to TRBJ2-1, with D perhaps assigned TRBD1 or TRBD2 (5 bases each). The end of the DNA aligns better with TRBJ2-7, so the J call may be wrong. The CDR3 consists of 15 residues. The germline V gene has CDR1 LGHDT and CDR2 YNNKEL (reference sequence).

Note on this clonotype: At one end, the junction sequence differs from germline, possibly due to a read error. The rearrangement uses TRBV28 and TRBJ1-2, with D possibly TRBD1 on 5 matching bases. The germline gives CDR1 MDHEN, CDR2 SYDVKM. CDR3 length equals 15 residues. CDR3 sequence reads: CAGSFPIPRGYGYTF. The CDR3 bases are TGTGCCGGCAGTTTTCCTATTCCGAGGGGCTATGGCTACACCTTC.